This T cell receptor beta chain was sequenced for a study of blood T cell repertoires in COVID-19. Study-level information: Acute and convalescent COVID-19 specimens originated in the United States, Italy and Spain. In each case, the material was cDNA or gDNA derived from T cells, B-cell-depleted T cells, or PBMCs.

As originally analysed: Quantification of nucleated cells was approximated via reference gene primer amplification. TCRdb's copy holds only in-frame clones and misses some; the assay was immunoSEQ multiplex PCR. D and trimming were read from the DNA, whereas the V and J calls and clone size are those reported in that table. The data show fewer than 85,000 clones, more than 75% seen once. Only one count was recorded for this clone. Sample: peripheral blood. The TCR was taken from an elderly woman with active or convalescent COVID-19.

CDR3 region: CASSYSGTGFGNTIYF. The CDR3 nucleotides are TGTGCCAGCAGTTACTCGGGGACAGGGTTTGGAAACACCATATATTTT. This sequence joins TRBV6-5 and TRBJ1-3; 9 nucleotides align to TRBD1. The germline V gene encodes CDR1 MNHEY and CDR2 SVGAGI. This CDR3 region has 16 residues. J was trimmed by 3 bases and V by 0 bases; bases with no gene match: 3.